Listed here are 7 T cell receptor beta chains from one sample, sequenced in a study of regulatory T cells in long-lasting Graves disease (dated by TCRdb to the early 2020s). Library generation was performed with multiplex PCR. Sequencing used an Illumina HiSeq 4000. CDR3 regions were amplified by Arm-PCR with iRepertoire HTBI primers to construct TCR beta libraries. The public reads were quality trimmed at Q25 with fastp and then assembled into clones with MiXCR by TCRdb, keeping productive beta chains. Here each entry gathers all rows of one CDR3 protein and keeps the most common genes and DNA. The sample table lists some 330,000 distinct CDR3 sequences, roughly 24% of them with a count of one. Around a quarter of the sample is in the top ten clones. This specimen's time point label, interpreted: persistent/refractory GD, antithyroid drugs over 5 years with positive TRAb. For both TCR sequencing and RNA sequencing, RNA was extracted from PBMCs using TRIzol.

The material was peripheral blood mononuclear cells (PBMCs), obtained when the disease was refractory, from a patient treated with antithyroid drugs. Source of these receptors: a woman between 35 and 50 years old with Graves disease. Donor details come from another sample of the same person, matched by shared clones.

To note about this clonotype: A junction boundary mismatches the germline segment, possibly from a read error. The CDR3: CASREGLAGVGKKYNEQFF. The CDR3 DNA reads TGTGCCAGCAGAGAAGGACTAGCGGGAGTTGGTAAAAAGTACAATGAGCAGTTCTTC. V usage is TRBV2 and J usage is TRBJ2-1, with 13 bases fitting TRBD2. CDR1 SNHLY and CDR2 FYNNEI come from the germline V gene. This CDR3 is 19 amino acids long.

This sequence joins TRBV19 and TRBJ1-5; TRBD1 aligns across 9 bases. This CDR3 region has 13 residues. V was pared by 10 bases and J by 3 bases, with 4 bases of the junction left unmatched. Germline CDR1 reads LNHDA; CDR2 reads SQIVND (reference sequence). In DNA, the CDR3 is TGTGCCACGGGACAGGGCAACAATCAGCCCCAGCATTTT. It yields the protein CATGQGNNQPQHF.

This clonotype was counted at least ten times. V gene TRBV6-1 combines with J gene TRBJ2-7, with D possibly TRBD1 on 5 matching bases. Germline CDR1 is MNHNS and CDR2 is SASEGT. This CDR3 is built from 14 residues. The V gene lost 5 bases and the J gene lost 3 bases, with 14 bases spanning the gap. CDR3 sequence: CASSTRTQGYEQYF. The CDR3 region has the DNA TGTGCCAGCAGTACCCGGACCCAGGGCTACGAGCAGTACTTC.

This clonotype was seen many times. This chain uses TRBV28 with TRBJ1-1, with a tentative D call TRBD1 (6 bases). The ends were cut back, 6 bases at V and 1 base at J, with 12 bases in the middle. The germline CDR1 and CDR2 sequences are MDHEN and SYDVKM. This CDR3 has 14 amino acids. This CDR3 reads CASRPDRPNTEAFF. CDR3 coding DNA: TGTGCCAGCAGGCCGGACAGACCGAACACTGAAGCTTTCTTT.

The chain employs TRBV29-1 and TRBJ2-1; no reliable D call. The V end was cut by 0 bases, the J end by 3 bases, with 12 bases between. The CDR3 totals 15 residues. CDR1 is SQVTM and CDR2 is ANQGSEA in the germline V gene. This CDR3 is CSVEDLSVGYNEQFF. The CDR3 region has the DNA TGCAGCGTTGAAGATCTCTCCGTCGGCTACAATGAGCAGTTCTTC.

This clonotype has ten or more counts. CDR3 bases: TGCAGTGCTAGACGATGGACTAGCGAGACGTACGAGCAGTACTTC. It encodes CSARRWTSETYEQYF. The chain couples TRBV20-1 to TRBJ2-7; 9 bases match TRBD2. V lost 2 bases to trimming and J lost 4 bases; unmatched junction nucleotides: 9. CDR1 and CDR2 from the germline V gene are DFQATT and SNEGSKA (reference sequence). There are 15 residues in the CDR3.

This clonotype has a handful of counts. A read error may explain this, as a much larger clone is one base away. The V gene is TRBV10-3, the J gene TRBJ1-1; TRBD1 agrees at 7 bases. The V segment lost 10 bases and the J segment 1 base; nucleotides outside the gene matches: 6. The germline CDR1 and CDR2 sequences are ENHRY and SYGVKD. This CDR3 comprises 13 residues. The CDR3 region is CATRDRENTEAFF. The DNA of the CDR3 is TGTGCCACCCGGGACAGAGAGAACACTGAAGCTTTCTTT.